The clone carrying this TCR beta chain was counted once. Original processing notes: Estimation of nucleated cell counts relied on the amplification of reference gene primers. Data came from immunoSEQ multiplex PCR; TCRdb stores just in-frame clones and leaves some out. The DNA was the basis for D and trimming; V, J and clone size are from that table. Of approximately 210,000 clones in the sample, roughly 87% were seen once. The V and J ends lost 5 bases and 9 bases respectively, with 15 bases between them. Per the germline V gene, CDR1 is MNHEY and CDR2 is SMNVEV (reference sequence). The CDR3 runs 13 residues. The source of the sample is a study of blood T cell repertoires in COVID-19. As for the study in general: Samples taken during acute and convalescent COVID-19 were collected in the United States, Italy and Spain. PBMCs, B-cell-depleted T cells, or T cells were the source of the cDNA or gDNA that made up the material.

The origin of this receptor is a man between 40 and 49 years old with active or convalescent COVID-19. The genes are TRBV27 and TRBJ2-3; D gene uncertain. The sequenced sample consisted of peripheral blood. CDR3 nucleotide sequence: TGTGCCAGCAGTACAACCCCTCTGGTAACGCAGTATTTT. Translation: CASSTTPLVTQYF.